This TCR beta chain was recorded in a study of early T cells in non-severe SARS-CoV-2 infection. MiXCR was run by TCRdb on the 5' RACE reads, yielding one entry per CDR3 protein. The data show about 63,000 distinct CDR3 sequences, under 15% seen once. This clonotype was recorded at least ten times. The ends lost 4 bases at V and 6 bases at J; junction bases unmatched: 9. Germline CDR1 SGHRS, CDR2 YFSETQ. This CDR3 has 15 amino acids. The chain couples TRBV5-1 to TRBJ2-7, with TRBD2 matching 11 bases. Material for sequencing was whole blood. The clonotype was recovered from an adult who was a healthcare worker with PCR-confirmed SARS-CoV-2 infection or an uninfected control (not recorded which). This CDR3 reads CASSGRTSGHPEQYF. In nucleotides, the CDR3 is TGCGCCAGCAGCGGTAGGACTAGCGGGCACCCCGAGCAGTACTTC.